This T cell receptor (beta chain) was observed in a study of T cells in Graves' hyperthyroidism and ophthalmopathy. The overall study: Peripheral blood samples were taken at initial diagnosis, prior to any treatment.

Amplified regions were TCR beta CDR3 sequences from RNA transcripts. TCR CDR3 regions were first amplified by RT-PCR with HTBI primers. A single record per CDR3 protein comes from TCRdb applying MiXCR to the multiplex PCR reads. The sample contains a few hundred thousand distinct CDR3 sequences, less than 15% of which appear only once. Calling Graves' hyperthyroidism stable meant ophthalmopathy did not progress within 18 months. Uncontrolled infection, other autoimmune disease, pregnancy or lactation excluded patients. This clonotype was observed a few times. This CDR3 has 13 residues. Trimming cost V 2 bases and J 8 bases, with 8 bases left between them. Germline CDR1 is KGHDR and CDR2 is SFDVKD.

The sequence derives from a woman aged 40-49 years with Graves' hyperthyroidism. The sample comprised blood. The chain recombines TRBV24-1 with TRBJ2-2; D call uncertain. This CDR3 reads CATSDSLTGELFF. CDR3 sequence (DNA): TGTGCCACCAGTGATTCGCTAACTGGGGAGCTGTTTTTT.